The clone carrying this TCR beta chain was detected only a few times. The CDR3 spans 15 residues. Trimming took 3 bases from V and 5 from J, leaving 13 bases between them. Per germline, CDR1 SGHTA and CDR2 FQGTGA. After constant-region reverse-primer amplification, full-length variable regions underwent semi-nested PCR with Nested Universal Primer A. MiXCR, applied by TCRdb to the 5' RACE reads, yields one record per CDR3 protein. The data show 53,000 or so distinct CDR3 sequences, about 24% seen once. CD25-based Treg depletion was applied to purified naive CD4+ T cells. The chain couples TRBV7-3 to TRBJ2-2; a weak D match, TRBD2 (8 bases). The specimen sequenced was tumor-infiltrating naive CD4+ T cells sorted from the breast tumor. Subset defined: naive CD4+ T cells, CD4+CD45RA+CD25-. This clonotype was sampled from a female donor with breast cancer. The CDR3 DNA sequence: TGTGCCAGCAGCTTGGGACAGCGGGAGACCGGGGAGCTGTTTTTT. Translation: CASSLGQRETGELFF.